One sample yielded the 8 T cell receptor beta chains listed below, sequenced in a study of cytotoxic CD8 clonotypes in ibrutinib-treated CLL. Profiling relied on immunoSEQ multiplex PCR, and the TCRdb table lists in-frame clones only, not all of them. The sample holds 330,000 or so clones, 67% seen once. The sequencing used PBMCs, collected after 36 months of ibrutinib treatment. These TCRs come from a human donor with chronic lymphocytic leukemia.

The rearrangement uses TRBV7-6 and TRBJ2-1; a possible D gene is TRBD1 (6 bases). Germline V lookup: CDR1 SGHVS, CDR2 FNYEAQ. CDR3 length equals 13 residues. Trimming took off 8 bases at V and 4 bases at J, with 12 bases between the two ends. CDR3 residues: CASGGRGYNEQFF. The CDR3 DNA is TGTGCCAGCGGGGGCAGGGGTTACAATGAGCAGTTCTTC.

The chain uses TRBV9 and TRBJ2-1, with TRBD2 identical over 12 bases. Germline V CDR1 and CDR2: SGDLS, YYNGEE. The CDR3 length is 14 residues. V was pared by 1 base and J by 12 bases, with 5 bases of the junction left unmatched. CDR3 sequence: CASSVWTSGVGQFF. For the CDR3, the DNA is TGTGCCAGCAGCGTATGGACTAGCGGGGTTGGGCAGTTCTTC.

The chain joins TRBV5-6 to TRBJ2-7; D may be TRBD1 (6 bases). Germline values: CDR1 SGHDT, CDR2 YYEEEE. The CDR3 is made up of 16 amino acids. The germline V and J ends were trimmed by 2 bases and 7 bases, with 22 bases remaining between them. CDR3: CASSFLGAGASREQYF. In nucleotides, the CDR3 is TGTGCCAGCAGCTTTTTAGGCGCAGGGGCTTCGCGAGAGCAGTACTTC. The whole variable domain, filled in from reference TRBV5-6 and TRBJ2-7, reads DAGVTQSPTHLIKTRGQQVTLRCSPKSGHDTVSWYQQALGQGPQFIFQYYEEEERQRGNFPDRFSGHQFPNYSSELNVNALLLGDSALYLCASSFLGAGASREQYFGPGTRLTVT.

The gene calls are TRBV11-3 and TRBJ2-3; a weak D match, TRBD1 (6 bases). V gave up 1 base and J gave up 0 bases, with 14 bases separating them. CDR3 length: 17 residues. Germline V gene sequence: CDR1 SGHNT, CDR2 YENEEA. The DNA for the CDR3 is TGTGCCAGCAGCTTAGGACAGGCTCCTACTAGCACAGATACGCAGTATTTT. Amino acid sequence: CASSLGQAPTSTDTQYF.

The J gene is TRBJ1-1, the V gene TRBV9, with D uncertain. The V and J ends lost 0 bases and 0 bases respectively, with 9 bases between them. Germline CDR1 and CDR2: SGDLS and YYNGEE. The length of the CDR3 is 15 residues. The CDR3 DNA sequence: TGTGCCAGCAGCGTAGGCGGCAGATTGAACACTGAAGCTTTCTTT. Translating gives CASSVGGRLNTEAFF.

The chain's CDR3 is CASSIGTVFDNSPLHF. DNA for the CDR3: TGTGCCAGTAGTATAGGGACGGTCTTCGATAATTCACCCCTCCACTTT. The rearrangement uses TRBV19 and TRBJ1-6; D gene uncertain. V was shortened by 1 base and J by 5 bases, with 12 bases between the two germline ends. The V gene's germline CDR1 is LNHDA and CDR2 SQIVND (reference sequence). This CDR3 is 16 amino acids long. The full variable domain, with the rest looked up from reference TRBV19 and TRBJ1-6, is DGGITQSPKYLFRKEGQNVTLSCEQNLNHDAMYWYRQDPGQGLRLIYYSQIVNDFQKGDIAEGYSVSREKKESFPLTVTSAQKNPTAFYLCASSIGTVFDNSPLHFGNGTRLTVT.

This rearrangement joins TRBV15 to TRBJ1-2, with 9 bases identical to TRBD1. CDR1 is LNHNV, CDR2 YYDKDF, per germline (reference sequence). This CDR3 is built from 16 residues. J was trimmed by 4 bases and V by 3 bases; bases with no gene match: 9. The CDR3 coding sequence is TGTGCCACCAGCAGGTTCCCGGGACAGGGACCCTATGGCTACACCTTC. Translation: CATSRFPGQGPYGYTF.

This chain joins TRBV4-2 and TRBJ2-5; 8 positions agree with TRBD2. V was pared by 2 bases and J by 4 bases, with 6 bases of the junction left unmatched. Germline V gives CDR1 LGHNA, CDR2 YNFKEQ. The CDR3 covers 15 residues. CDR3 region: CASSQPAGGGETQYF. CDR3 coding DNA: TGTGCCAGCAGCCAACCTGCGGGGGGCGGAGAGACCCAGTACTTC.